The T cell receptor (beta chain) described here comes from a study of response to subunit inactivated influenza vaccine. TCRdb analysed the RT-PCR reads with MiXCR anew, one entry per CDR3 protein. The sample includes some 520,000 distinct CDR3 sequences, approximately 15% seen only once; the top ten take 3%. General observations from the study: New T cells are recruited in small numbers by each seasonal influenza vaccination, according to the authors' suggestion.

V was pared by 4 bases and J by 6 bases, with 8 bases between. From germline, CDR1 is LGHDT and CDR2 YNNKEL (reference sequence). The CDR3 is 12 amino acids. This clonotype was found many times. Its matching antigen is unknown. Sequences were derived from CD4+ T cells sorted from PBMCs, sampled less than 30 months after vaccination. This chain joins TRBV3-1 and TRBJ2-3, with TRBD2 as a possible D gene (5 bases). The TCR sequence derives from a man aged 50 to 69 who received an inactivated influenza vaccine. The CDR3 coding sequence is TGTGCCAGCAGCCCGGGAAGGGATACGCAGTATTTT. Protein sequence: CASSPGRDTQYF.